A single sample gave rise to the 11 T cell receptor beta chains below, sequenced in a study of identical twins. TCRdb recomputed calls from the 5' RACE reads with MiXCR, one row per CDR3 protein. The repertoire includes hundreds of thousands of distinct CDR3 sequences, 5.5% to 6.5% of them detected once, and 1.5% to 2% sits in the top ten. Sequencing was carried out using naive T cells sorted from blood. These receptors originate from a man aged 18 to 30 in good health.

The chain couples TRBV23-1 to TRBJ2-1; maybe TRBD2 (6 bases). TRBV23-1 is labeled an ORF, and its function is uncertain. The CDR3 runs 17 residues. V lost 0 bases and J 3 bases, leaving 15 bases between the germline ends. As DNA, the CDR3 is TGCGCCAGCAGTCAATCGGGGCCCGGGACTTGCTACAATGAGCAGTTCTTC. This encodes CASSQSGPGTCYNEQFF.

In its sample, this clonotype was seen many times. This chain links TRBV27 with TRBJ2-7, with TRBD1 identical over 8 bases. The CDR3 extends over 16 amino acids. J lost 4 bases, V lost 4 bases, and 12 bases had no gene match. CDR1 MNHEY and CDR2 SMNVEV come from the germline V gene (reference sequence). The CDR3 sequence: CASSSVFAGGMYEQYF. CDR3 nucleotides: TGTGCCAGCAGTTCAGTATTTGCAGGGGGCATGTACGAGCAGTACTTC.

This clonotype was counted ten times or more. The rearrangement joins TRBV12-3 or TRBV12-4 to TRBJ2-3, with 9 nucleotides matching TRBD1. The CDR3 is made up of 15 amino acids. J gave up 4 bases and V 7 bases, and 9 bases lay outside the gene matches. This CDR3 reads CASTYWTGVPDTQYF. CDR3 nucleotide sequence: TGTGCCAGCACATATTGGACAGGGGTGCCAGATACGCAGTATTTT.

In its sample, this clonotype was seen many times. V is TRBV7-9 and J is TRBJ1-1; D unclear. V was pared by 1 base and J by 10 bases, with 7 bases between. The CDR3 has 11 amino acids. Per the germline V gene, CDR1 is SEHNR and CDR2 is FQNEAQ (reference sequence). The DNA of the CDR3 is TGTGCCAGCAGCTTAGGGATCGGAGCTTTCTTT. Its protein is CASSLGIGAFF. The full variable domain, its missing parts supplied by reference TRBV7-9 and TRBJ1-1, is DTGVSQNPRHKITKRGQNVTFRCDPISEHNRLYWYRQTLGQGPEFLTYFQNEAQLEKSRLLSDRFSAERPKGSFSTLEIQRTEQGDSAMYLCASSLGIGAFFGQGTRLTVV.

This clonotype was seen more than once but under ten times. The chain links TRBV20-1 to TRBJ2-3; the D gene is possibly TRBD2 (5 bases). Trimming cost V 0 bases and J 5 bases, with 15 bases left between them. The CDR3 loop spans 15 amino acids. Germline-derived CDR1 and CDR2 are DFQATT and SNEGSKA (reference sequence). Written as DNA, the CDR3 is TGCAGTGCTAGAGATCTTTGGCAGGCGGGAGATACGCAGTATTTT. It translates to CSARDLWQAGDTQYF.

This clonotype was counted at least ten times. CDR3 in amino acids: CASSQLPSSDTQYF. CDR3 in DNA: TGTGCCAGCAGCCAATTGCCTAGTTCAGATACGCAGTATTTT. The J gene is TRBJ2-3, the V gene TRBV14; D is unclear. V was pared by 2 bases and J by 4 bases, with 10 bases between. Germline V gives CDR1 SGHDN, CDR2 FVKESK. The CDR3 contains 14 residues.

This clonotype was detected ten times or more. The chain joins TRBV5-1 to TRBJ2-3; no clear D. From germline, CDR1 is SGHRS and CDR2 YFSETQ. V gave up 0 bases and J gave up 6 bases, with 11 bases separating them. The CDR3 length is 14 residues. The CDR3 DNA follows: TGCGCCAGCAGCTTGGGGCTTCTGCCGGATACGCAGTATTTT. Translation gives CASSLGLLPDTQYF.

The chain uses TRBV24-1 and TRBJ2-1; maybe TRBD2 (6 bases). Deletions cut 5 bases from V and 5 bases from J, with 21 bases between. Germline V gene data show CDR1 as KGHDR and CDR2 as SFDVKD. The CDR3 is 17 amino acids. The CDR3 spells CATSVGVSGTLNNEQFF. CDR3 DNA sequence: TGTGCCACCAGTGTGGGGGTTTCCGGGACTCTAAACAATGAGCAGTTCTTC.

This clonotype showed up many times. The rearrangement joins TRBV7-2 to TRBJ2-3; weak D call: TRBD2 (6 bases). The CDR3 extends over 13 amino acids. The V end was cut by 8 bases, the J end by 6 bases, with 15 bases between. Germline-derived CDR1 and CDR2 are SGHTA and FQGNSA. In DNA, the CDR3 is TGTGCCAGCGTCGGAGGGTTAAGGGATACGCAGTATTTT. Translated, it gives CASVGGLRDTQYF.

This clonotype was seen more than once but under ten times. The V gene is TRBV29-1, the J gene TRBJ2-1; 11 bases fit TRBD2. The CDR3 has 13 amino acids. Per germline, CDR1 SQVTM and CDR2 ANQGSEA. With V trimmed by 7 bases and J by 7 bases, 6 bases remained unmatched. The CDR3 here is CSAETSGMNEQFF. DNA for the CDR3: TGCAGCGCCGAGACTAGCGGGATGAATGAGCAGTTCTTC.

The chain recombines TRBV5-5 with TRBJ2-1, with D possibly being TRBD1 or TRBD2 (6 bases each). The CDR3 is 18 amino acids. With 2 bases removed from V and 4 bases from J, the gap between germline ends came to 22 bases. Germline V gene sequence: CDR1 SGHKS, CDR2 YYEKEE (reference sequence). The CDR3 nucleotides are TGTGCCAGCAGCTTAGGTGGTGTGTGGGGGGCTACATACAATGAGCAGTTCTTC. Its protein is CASSLGGVWGATYNEQFF.